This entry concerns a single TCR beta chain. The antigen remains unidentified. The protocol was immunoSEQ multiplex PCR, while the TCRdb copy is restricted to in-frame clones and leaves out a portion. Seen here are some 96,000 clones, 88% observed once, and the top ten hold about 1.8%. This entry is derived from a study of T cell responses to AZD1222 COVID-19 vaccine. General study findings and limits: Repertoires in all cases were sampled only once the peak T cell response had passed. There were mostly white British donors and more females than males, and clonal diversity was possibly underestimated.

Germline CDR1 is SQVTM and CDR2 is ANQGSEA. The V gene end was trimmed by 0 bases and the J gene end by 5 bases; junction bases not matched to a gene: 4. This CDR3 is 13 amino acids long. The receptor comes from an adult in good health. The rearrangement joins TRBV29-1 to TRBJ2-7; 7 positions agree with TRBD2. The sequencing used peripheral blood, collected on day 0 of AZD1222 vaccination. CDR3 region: CSVEDGGRHEQYF. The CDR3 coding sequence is TGCAGCGTTGAAGACGGGGGGAGGCACGAGCAGTACTTC.